This is a list of T cell receptor beta chains from one sample in a study of T cells in localized non-small cell lung cancer. Assay: immunoSEQ multiplex PCR; the TCRdb copy retains only in-frame clones and omits some. The sample gives around 40,000 clones, approximately 86% of which show up once; about 6.6% is in the top ten. The sequences come from peripheral blood, collected before any cancer treatment. These receptor sequences come from a woman aged 18-55 years with stage III lung adenocarcinoma. CDR3s include the opening cysteine and the closing phenylalanine or tryptophan. The order of the fields is D gene, J gene, clone size, V gene, CDR3 protein, CDR3 DNA. The D gene is left open where the match is weak. Clone size appears in some rows only: once, few, many, or a class for an expanded clone.

-,TRBJ1-3,-,TRBV5-1,CASSSGTSGNTIYF,TGCGCCAGCAGCTCCGGGACTTCTGGAAACACCATATATTTT
-,TRBJ2-5,-,TRBV6-1,CASSVGGGARQETQYF,TGTGCCAGCAGTGTAGGGGGGGGCGCCCGCCAAGAGACCCAGTACTTC
TRBD1,TRBJ1-1,-,TRBV6-5,CASRQGGRGTEAFF,TGTGCCAGCAGACAAGGGGGCAGGGGCACTGAAGCTTTCTTT
-,TRBJ2-2,-,TRBV27,CASSPAVNTGELFF,TGTGCCAGCAGTCCGGCCGTGAACACCGGGGAGCTGTTTTTT
-,TRBJ1-3,-,TRBV6-1,CASAGTIGNTIYF,TGTGCCAGCGCGGGGACGATTGGAAACACCATATATTTT
-,TRBJ1-3,-,TRBV2,CASSSGPHGTIYF,TGTGCCAGCAGTTCCGGCCCTCACGGCACCATATATTTT
TRBD1,TRBJ2-7,-,TRBV19,CASSIVGDRGSYEQYF,TGTGCCAGTAGTATAGTTGGGGACAGGGGAAGCTACGAGCAGTACTTC
-,TRBJ1-5,once,TRBV19,CASSMGPRDSNQPQHF,TGTGCCAGTAGTATGGGGCCCAGAGATAGCAATCAGCCCCAGCATTTT
TRBD1,TRBJ1-3,-,TRBV5-6,CASSSQGTGGTIYF,TGTGCCAGCAGCTCACAGGGGACAGGAGGCACCATATATTTT
TRBD1,TRBJ1-1,-,TRBV9,CASSVRQGEAEAFF,TGTGCCAGCAGCGTTCGACAGGGCGAAGCTGAAGCTTTCTTT
TRBD1,TRBJ2-7,-,TRBV12-5,CASAPGQGLSEQYF,TGTGCTAGTGCCCCGGGACAGGGGTTGAGTGAGCAGTACTTC
-,TRBJ2-7,-,TRBV5-5,CASSLEPAATYEQYF,TGTGCCAGCAGCTTGGAGCCAGCTGCGACCTACGAGCAGTACTTC
TRBD2,TRBJ2-2,-,TRBV7-3,CASSLTGGAAGELFF,TGTGCCAGCAGCTTAACCGGGGGGGCCGCCGGGGAGCTGTTTTTT
TRBD1,TRBJ2-7,once,TRBV7-3,CASSLTGGYEQYF,TGTGCCAGCAGCTTGACAGGGGGCTACGAGCAGTACTTC
-,TRBJ1-1,-,TRBV30,CAWMAGGEGEAFF,TGTGCCTGGATGGCCGGGGGCGAGGGAGAAGCTTTCTTT
TRBD1,TRBJ2-3,-,TRBV6-6,CATRGGPSTDTQYF,TGTGCCACCCGAGGGGGCCCTAGCACAGATACGCAGTATTTT
TRBD2,TRBJ2-1,-,TRBV9,CASSPSSGGANEQFF,TGTGCCAGCAGCCCATCTAGCGGGGGGGCTAATGAGCAGTTCTTC
-,TRBJ1-6,once,TRBV5-1,CASSPSGSPLHF,TGTGCCAGCAGCCCCAGTGGGTCACCCCTCCACTTT
TRBD1,TRBJ1-1,-,TRBV6-1,CASSVQGEVDTEAFF,TGTGCCAGCAGTGTACAGGGGGAAGTCGACACTGAAGCTTTCTTT
TRBD2,TRBJ2-3,-,TRBV9,CASSVGAGGRFSTDTQYF,TGTGCCAGCAGCGTAGGGGCGGGGGGCCGCTTCAGCACAGATACGCAGTATTTT
-,TRBJ1-4,-,TRBV15,CATSRRDSNEKLFF,TGTGCCACCAGCAGGAGAGACAGTAATGAAAAACTGTTTTTT
-,TRBJ1-5,medium-sized,TRBV6-1,CASSQPGGNQPQHF,TGTGCCAGCAGCCAACCGGGGGGCAATCAGCCCCAGCATTTT